Listed here are 16 T cell receptor beta chains from one sample, sequenced in a study of blood T cell repertoires in COVID-19 (dated by TCRdb to the early 2020s). The library was made by the immunoSEQ multiplex PCR assay. TCRdb re-hosts the immuneACCESS table, in-frame sequences only. Its copies lack some clones; in the studies checked, an unresolved V gene accounts for under half of them, and the cause for the rest is not known. This sample lists roughly 86,000 clones; 80% to 85% were detected once. The ten biggest clones cover about 6.3% of the sample. Sequencing used peripheral blood. The receptors were sampled from a man between 60 and 75 years old with acute or convalescent COVID-19.

The genes are TRBV7-2 and TRBJ1-3; D uncertain. The germline V gene has CDR1 SGHTA and CDR2 FQGNSA. V shed 1 base and J shed 2 bases, with 9 bases lying between them. The CDR3 extends over 15 amino acids. The CDR3 DNA sequence: TGTGCCAGCAGCTTAGTAGCGGGGACTGGAAACACCATATATTTT. It yields the protein CASSLVAGTGNTIYF.

V gene TRBV19 combines with J gene TRBJ2-7; 7 positions match TRBD1. Germline V gene lookup returns CDR1 LNHDA and CDR2 SQIVND (reference sequence). The CDR3 totals 13 residues. With 6 bases clipped from V and 2 bases from J, the junction kept 4 bases outside the gene matches. CDR3 nucleotides: TGTGCCAGTAGAGACAGGGCCGCCTACGAGCAGTACTTC. Its translation is CASRDRAAYEQYF.

The chain uses TRBV2 and TRBJ1-1; 8 nucleotides line up with TRBD1. Per the germline V gene, CDR1 is SNHLY and CDR2 is FYNNEI. Losses at the gene ends were 5 bases for V and 4 bases for J; bases not matched to a gene: 3. The CDR3 is 13 amino acids. CDR3 region: CASSPTGGTEAFF. The CDR3 DNA sequence: TGTGCCAGCAGTCCTACAGGGGGCACTGAAGCTTTCTTT.

The genes are TRBV19 and TRBJ1-5; D remains ambiguous. The CDR3 extends over 15 amino acids. CDR1 is LNHDA, CDR2 SQIVND, per germline (reference sequence). Trimming removed 3 bases from V and 0 bases from J, with 9 bases in between. The CDR3 nucleotides read TGTGCCAGTAGTATTTGGGAGGATAGCAATCAGCCCCAGCATTTT. Its translation: CASSIWEDSNQPQHF.

This clone was picked up one time. The rearrangement uses TRBV3-1 (or the pseudogene TRBV3-2) and TRBJ1-6; D remains ambiguous. Trimming left V 6 bases short and J 2 bases short, with 8 bases between. The CDR3 covers 14 residues. CDR1 LGHDT and CDR2 YNNKEL come from the germline V gene (reference sequence). The DNA for the CDR3 is TGTGCCAGCAGTGCGAGAACCTATAATTCACCCCTCCACTTT. Encoded protein: CASSARTYNSPLHF.

This clone was seen more than once but under ten times. The chain is built from TRBV19 and TRBJ2-5; perhaps TRBD2 as D (5 bases). Trimming stripped 0 bases from V and 4 bases from J, with 12 bases between. CDR3 length: 15 amino acids. Germline assignment: CDR1 LNHDA and CDR2 SQIVND (reference sequence). The CDR3 is CASSIDGSSLETQYF. The CDR3 nucleotides are TGTGCCAGTAGTATAGATGGGAGCTCCCTAGAGACCCAGTACTTC.

The chain recombines TRBV7-2 with TRBJ1-2; 11 nucleotides line up with TRBD1. CDR3 length equals 15 residues. Germline values: CDR1 SGHTA, CDR2 FQGNSA. V lost 6 bases, J lost 8 bases, and 11 bases stayed unmatched. The CDR3 loop is CASSRYGQGAGGYTF. CDR3 bases: TGTGCCAGCAGTCGCTACGGACAGGGGGCAGGAGGCTACACCTTC.

V is TRBV11-1 and J is TRBJ2-7, with 8 bases fitting TRBD1. Germline assignment: CDR1 SGHAT and CDR2 FQDESV (reference sequence). This CDR3 contains 14 residues. Trimming cost V 5 bases and J 4 bases; bases outside gene matches: 7. The CDR3 DNA reads as TGTGCCAGCAGCCCCCGGACAGGGAGTTACGAGCAGTACTTC. Translation gives CASSPRTGSYEQYF.

This clone has only a few counts. The chain is built from TRBV7-2 and TRBJ1-1; tentative D call: TRBD1 (5 bases). Germline values: CDR1 SGHTA, CDR2 FQGNSA. The CDR3 totals 14 residues. The ends were cut back, 2 bases at V and 2 bases at J, with 9 bases in the middle. CDR3: CASSLTGFNTEAFF. CDR3 coding DNA: TGTGCCAGCAGCTTAACAGGATTCAACACTGAAGCTTTCTTT.

The chain uses TRBV25-1 and TRBJ1-5; the D is unclear. Germline V gives CDR1 MGHDK, CDR2 SYGVNS. The CDR3 loop spans 14 amino acids. V was shortened by 3 bases and J by 7 bases, with 13 bases between the two germline ends. The CDR3, as DNA: TGTGCCAGCAGTGATAAATGGGCAGGCCAGCCCCAGCATTTT. This translates into CASSDKWAGQPQHF.

V gene TRBV4-1 combines with J gene TRBJ2-3; D unclear. V was shortened by 1 base and J by 4 bases, with 18 bases between the two germline ends. Germline CDR1 is MGHRA and CDR2 is YSYEKL. This CDR3 is built from 17 residues. The CDR3 is CASSQAPPPTRSDTQYF. CDR3 DNA sequence: TGCGCCAGCAGCCAAGCTCCTCCACCAACGCGGTCAGATACGCAGTATTTT.

This clone was picked up one time. The CDR3 region is CSASSGSSYEQYF. The CDR3 DNA reads TGCAGTGCTAGTAGCGGCAGCTCCTACGAGCAGTACTTC. The chain has TRBV20-1 and TRBJ2-7; tentative D call: TRBD2 (6 bases). Germline V gene sequence: CDR1 DFQATT, CDR2 SNEGSKA (reference sequence). The CDR3 has 13 residues. The V end was cut by 3 bases, the J end by 0 bases, with 9 bases between.

This clone was counted only a few times. This chain links TRBV10-3 with TRBJ2-7; tentatively, D is TRBD1 (7 bases). The V end lost 10 bases, the J end lost 3 bases, and 13 bases lay between the germline ends. This CDR3 spans 12 amino acids. Germline V gene data show CDR1 as ENHRY and CDR2 as SYGVKD. The CDR3 spells CATQGGGYEQYF. CDR3 nucleotide sequence: TGTGCCACTCAGGGGGGCGGCTACGAGCAGTACTTC.

V and J are TRBV6-5 and TRBJ1-4; 9 nucleotides line up with TRBD1. V trimming: 6 bases; J trimming: 8 bases; junction bases outside the gene matches: 7. Germline CDR1 MNHEY, CDR2 SVGAGI. The CDR3 is 14 residues long. The CDR3 DNA follows: TGTGCCAGCAGGCCAACAGGGGGCTGGGAAAAACTGTTTTTT. Its translation: CASRPTGGWEKLFF.

J is TRBJ1-1 and V is TRBV7-8, with D possibly matching TRBD1 (5 bases). The germline V gene has CDR1 SGHVS and CDR2 FQNEAQ. V was shortened by 1 base and J by 0 bases, with 12 bases between the two germline ends. This CDR3 comprises 16 residues. The CDR3 coding sequence is TGTGCCAGCAGCTTAGAATGGGGGGAGGTGAACACTGAAGCTTTCTTT. This translates into CASSLEWGEVNTEAFF.

The chain uses TRBV7-9 and TRBJ2-7; 10 bases match TRBD1. V lost 4 bases to trimming and J lost 4 bases; unmatched junction nucleotides: 7. This CDR3 comprises 15 residues. Germline V lookup: CDR1 SEHNR, CDR2 FQNEAQ (reference sequence). CDR3 in DNA: TGTGCCAGCAGCTCCCCGGGACAGGGGAAGTACGAGCAGTACTTC. Translation: CASSSPGQGKYEQYF.